This T cell receptor beta chain was found in a study of PD-1 blockade in classical Hodgkin lymphoma. With no exception, relapse followed autologous stem cell transplantation in all patients, and brentuximab vedotin exposure varied. Germline values: CDR1 SEHNR, CDR2 FQNEAQ (reference sequence). V lost 2 bases and J 4 bases, leaving 12 bases between the germline ends. This CDR3 has 16 amino acids. Generated by immunoSEQ multiplex PCR, the TCRdb table keeps only in-frame clones and is missing some. Of under 80,000 clones listed, 71% are singletons. This receptor was taken from a human donor with classical Hodgkin lymphoma. The genes are TRBV7-9 and TRBJ2-6, with TRBD2 as a possible D gene (7 bases). Sequenced here: peripheral blood mononuclear cells (PBMCs), sampled before the second cycle of nivolumab. The CDR3 is CASSLSGGSGANVLTF. CDR3 in DNA: TGTGCCAGCAGCTTATCGGGGGGCTCCGGGGCCAACGTCCTGACTTTC.